What follows is one T cell receptor (beta chain) and its context. This clone's antigen is unknown. Base quality data are lacking; no much larger clone is found one base away. This specimen belongs to a study of T cell changes during pregnancy in multiple sclerosis (dated by TCRdb to about 2019). Regarding the complete study: In women with multiple sclerosis, the researchers looked at how the T cell repertoire shifted as pregnancy progressed.

Library preparation was by the immunoSEQ multiplex PCR assay. TCRdb took this table from immuneACCESS and kept in-frame rearrangements with V and J called. Such tables lack part of the clones; where checked against another copy, unresolved V genes explain under half of the gap, and the rest is unexplained. In all, the sample holds 75,000 to 80,000 clones, and 75% to 90% of those were seen once. 1.9% of the sample lies in the top ten. The CDR3 sequence holds 14 residues, the cysteine and phenylalanine included. Only the CDR3 DNA is retained, 42 bases long and in frame from the first base. In the germline V gene (reference sequence), CDR1 corresponds to GTSNPN and CDR2 to SVGIG. V is pared back by 5 bases and J by 3 bases, with 17 bases lying between the germline termini.

The source of this sequence is a female donor with multiple sclerosis, enrolled in a pregnancy study. The material sequenced was peripheral blood, taken before pregnancy. The chain links TRBV30 with TRBJ2-7, with TRBD1 tentatively as D gene (6 bases match). The DNA reads TGTGCCTGGGATCAAGGGGGATCTCTCTACGAGCAGTACTTC. Its protein reads: CAWDQGGSLYEQYF. Reference TRBV30 and TRBJ2-7 proteins supply the regions before and after the CDR3; the full variable domain is: SQTIHQWPATLVQPVGSPLSLECTVEGTSNPNLYWYRQAAGRGLQLLFYSVGIGQISSEVPQNLSASRPQDRQFILSSKKLLLSDSGFYLCAWDQGGSLYEQYFGPGTRLTVT.